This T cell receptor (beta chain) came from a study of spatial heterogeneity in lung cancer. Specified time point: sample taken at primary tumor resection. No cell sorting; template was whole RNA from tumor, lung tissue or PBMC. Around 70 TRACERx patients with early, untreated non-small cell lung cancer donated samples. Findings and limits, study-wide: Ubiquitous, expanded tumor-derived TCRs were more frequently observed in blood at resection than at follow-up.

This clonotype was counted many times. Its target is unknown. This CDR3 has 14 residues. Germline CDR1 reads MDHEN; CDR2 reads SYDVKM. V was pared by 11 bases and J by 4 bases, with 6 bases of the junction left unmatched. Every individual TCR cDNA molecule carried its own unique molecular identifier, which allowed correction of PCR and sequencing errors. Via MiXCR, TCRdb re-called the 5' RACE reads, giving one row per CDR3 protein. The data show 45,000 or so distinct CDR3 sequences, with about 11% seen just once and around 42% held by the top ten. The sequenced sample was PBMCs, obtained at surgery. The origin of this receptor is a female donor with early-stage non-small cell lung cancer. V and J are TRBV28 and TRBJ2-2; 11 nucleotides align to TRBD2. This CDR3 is CACQTSGVTGELFF. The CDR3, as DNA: TGTGCCTGCCAGACTAGCGGGGTCACCGGGGAGCTGTTTTTT.